A single sample gave rise to the 20 T cell receptor beta chains below, sequenced in a study of OX40 agonist ivuxolimab in advanced cancers. The receptor library was made with the immunoSEQ multiplex PCR assay. Drawn from immuneACCESS, this table holds only the in-frame rearrangements with V and J called that TCRdb kept. Clones are partly lost; checked studies trace under half to an unresolved V gene and leave the rest unexplained. The sample profile shows 7,000 to 9,500 clones; roughly nine tenths of them were found once. The ten largest make up less than 30% of the sample. This material consisted of CD4+ or CD8+ T cells sorted from blood, taken in a trial of the OX40 agonist ivuxolimab. These receptors all stem from an adult with an advanced solid tumor such as melanoma, head and neck, liver or kidney cancer.

The V gene is TRBV10-3, the J gene TRBJ2-7, with D unclear. Germline-derived CDR1 and CDR2 are ENHRY and SYGVKD. The CDR3 spans 14 residues. V shed 0 bases and J shed 7 bases, with 13 bases lying between them. Here the CDR3 DNA reads TGTGCCATCAGTGAGTCTCTCGGACGAAGGGAGCAGTACTTC. Translation gives CAISESLGRREQYF.

The chain carries TRBV5-4 and TRBJ1-2, with 10 bases lining up with TRBD1. This CDR3 contains 15 residues. The ends lost 4 bases at V and 5 bases at J; junction bases unmatched: 8. Germline V gene data show CDR1 as SGHNT and CDR2 as YYREEE (reference sequence). The CDR3 sequence is CASSIRDRGGYGYTF. The CDR3 nucleotides are TGTGCCAGCAGCATACGGGACAGGGGAGGTTATGGCTACACCTTC. Using reference TRBV5-4 and TRBJ1-2 for the parts outside the CDR3, the full variable domain is ETGVTQSPTHLIKTRGQQVTLRCSSQSGHNTVSWYQQALGQGPQFIFQYYREEENGRGNFPPRFSGLQFPNYSSELNVNALELDDSALYLCASSIRDRGGYGYTFGSGTRLTVV.

The chain recombines TRBV28 with TRBJ2-1; the D is unclear. The germline gives CDR1 MDHEN, CDR2 SYDVKM. V dropped 6 bases and J dropped 1 base, with 28 bases sitting between them. The CDR3 loop spans 20 amino acids. The CDR3 sequence is CASRSPIGIIIGRSYNEQFF. The CDR3 DNA is TGTGCCAGCAGGTCGCCCATCGGTATTATTATAGGTCGTTCCTACAATGAGCAGTTCTTC.

This clone was detected only once. The rearrangement uses TRBV9 and TRBJ2-2, with D perhaps matching TRBD1 (6 bases). Germline V gene lookup returns CDR1 SGDLS and CDR2 YYNGEE. CDR3 length: 16 residues. The V end lost 2 bases, the J end lost 1 base, and 12 bases lay between the germline ends. CDR3 DNA sequence: TGTGCCAGCAGCGTTTCGACAGGAGTGAACACCGGGGAGCTGTTTTTT. Its translation: CASSVSTGVNTGELFF.

The V and J genes are TRBV7-9 and TRBJ1-1; 7 bases are a match to TRBD1. The germline V gene encodes CDR1 SEHNR and CDR2 FQNEAQ (reference sequence). The CDR3 is 18 amino acids. V was pared by 3 bases and J by 0 bases, with 13 bases of the junction left unmatched. CDR3 amino acids: CASSFRPGTAPMNTEAFF. The CDR3, as DNA: TGTGCCAGCAGCTTCCGCCCAGGGACAGCCCCGATGAACACTGAAGCTTTCTTT.

This rearrangement joins TRBV28 to TRBJ2-7; 11 bases align to TRBD2. With 4 bases clipped from V and 1 base from J, the junction kept 3 bases outside the gene matches. Germline-derived CDR1 and CDR2 are MDHEN and SYDVKM. There are 15 residues in the CDR3. CDR3 in amino acids: CASSSGLAGSYEQYF. The CDR3 region has the DNA TGTGCCAGCAGTTCTGGACTAGCGGGTTCCTACGAGCAGTACTTC.

This clone was observed a few times. The rearrangement joins TRBV11-2 to TRBJ1-1; D is ambiguous. The germline V gene has CDR1 SGHAT and CDR2 FQNNGV. This CDR3 has 14 amino acids. V lost 5 bases and J 3 bases, leaving 13 bases between the germline ends. The chain's CDR3 is CASSPDWVYTEAFF. The DNA for the CDR3 is TGTGCCAGCAGCCCAGACTGGGTTTACACTGAAGCTTTCTTT.

The chain links TRBV9 to TRBJ2-3, with TRBD2 matching 10 bases. CDR3 length equals 14 residues. The V gene end was trimmed by 5 bases and the J gene end by 1 base; junction bases not matched to a gene: 1. Germline CDR1 is SGDLS and CDR2 is YYNGEE. For the CDR3, the DNA is TGTGCCAGCAGGGGGACTAGCGGCACAGATACGCAGTATTTT. This codes for CASRGTSGTDTQYF.

This sequence joins TRBV15 and TRBJ2-1, with a weak D call TRBD2 (6 bases). Germline CDR1 reads LNHNV; CDR2 reads YYDKDF (reference sequence). The CDR3 runs 16 residues. Trimming stripped 1 base from V and 5 bases from J, with 15 bases between. The CDR3 region has the DNA TGTGCCACCAGCAGAGTCATGACGGGACTGAACAATGAGCAGTTCTTC. Translation gives CATSRVMTGLNNEQFF.

The chain joins TRBV27 to TRBJ2-5; TRBD1 or TRBD2 may be the D gene (5 bases each). With 0 bases removed from V and 6 bases from J, the gap between germline ends came to 11 bases. The germline V gene encodes CDR1 MNHEY and CDR2 SMNVEV (reference sequence). CDR3 length equals 14 residues. The CDR3 DNA reads as TGTGCCAGCAGTTTATCTAGGGGACCACAGACCCAGTACTTC. Translated, it gives CASSLSRGPQTQYF.

This clone was found a few times. This sequence joins TRBV18 and TRBJ2-7, with unresolved D. V lost 2 bases and J 3 bases, leaving 8 bases between the germline ends. The CDR3 contains 13 residues. CDR1 and CDR2 from the germline V gene are KGHSH and LQKENI. Here the CDR3 DNA reads TGTGCCAGCTCACCATCCTCGGGCTACGAGCAGTACTTC. The encoded protein is CASSPSSGYEQYF.

The chain combines TRBV29-1 with TRBJ2-1; 8 bases align to TRBD2. Looked up from germline, CDR1 is SQVTM and CDR2 is ANQGSEA. The CDR3 runs 17 residues. V lost 4 bases to trimming and J lost 3 bases; unmatched junction nucleotides: 14. The CDR3 region has the DNA TGCAGCGTTGTCTCGTACGGGGGACTAGAACTCTACAATGAGCAGTTCTTC. As protein: CSVVSYGGLELYNEQFF.

V gene TRBV9 combines with J gene TRBJ2-1; D assignment may be TRBD1 or TRBD2 (6 bases each). V was clipped by 0 bases and J by 7 bases, with 17 bases between them. The germline gives CDR1 SGDLS, CDR2 YYNGEE. CDR3 length equals 16 residues. As DNA, the CDR3 is TGTGCCAGCAGCGTAGTTGGTAGCGGCCAGGGGAATGAGCAGTTCTTC. It is translated as CASSVVGSGQGNEQFF. Looking up the rest from reference TRBV9 and TRBJ2-1 gives the full variable domain: DSGVTQTPKHLITATGQRVTLRCSPRSGDLSVYWYQQSLDQGLQFLIQYYNGEERAKGNILERFSAQQFPDLHSELNLSSLELGDSALYFCASSVVGSGQGNEQFFGPGTRLTVL.

The chain is built from TRBV29-1 and TRBJ2-7; 10 bases align to TRBD2. Trimming took 4 bases from V and 0 from J; bases not matched to a gene: 6. This CDR3 is built from 15 residues. Germline CDR1 is SQVTM and CDR2 is ANQGSEA. The CDR3 protein is CSVAPSGGFSYEQYF. The CDR3 bases are TGCAGCGTTGCGCCTAGCGGGGGTTTCTCCTACGAGCAGTACTTC.

This rearrangement joins TRBV13 to TRBJ2-5; 9 bases line up with TRBD2. This CDR3 has 16 residues. Unmatched junction bases numbered 10, after V lost 4 bases and J lost 4 bases. CDR1 is PRHDT and CDR2 is FYEKMQ in the germline V gene (reference sequence). The DNA of the CDR3 is TGTGCCAGCAGCTCGTTTAGCGGGAGAATTGTAGAGACCCAGTACTTC. Translation gives CASSSFSGRIVETQYF.

V usage is TRBV7-6 and J usage is TRBJ2-7; D not resolved. CDR3 length: 15 residues. The V gene's germline CDR1 is SGHVS and CDR2 FNYEAQ. Between the trimmed V and J ends, which lost 3 bases and 3 bases, there was a span of 15 bases. The CDR3 DNA follows: TGTGCCAGCAGCTTGGAAGTTTTTTCAAACTACGAGCAGTACTTC. Translating it yields CASSLEVFSNYEQYF.

The chain recombines TRBV5-1 with TRBJ2-7, with 7 bases that match TRBD1. The CDR3 runs to 14 residues. J gave up 0 bases and V 0 bases, and 0 bases lay outside the gene matches. Germline V gives CDR1 SGHRS, CDR2 YFSETQ. The CDR3, as DNA: TGCGCCAGCAGCTTGGAGGGGGCCTCCTACGAGCAGTACTTC. Residues: CASSLEGASYEQYF.

The V gene is TRBV11-2, the J gene TRBJ2-3; D may be TRBD2 (6 bases). Germline values: CDR1 SGHAT, CDR2 FQNNGV. This CDR3 spans 17 amino acids. The V end was cut by 0 bases, the J end by 4 bases, with 17 bases between. In DNA form, the CDR3 reads TGTGCCAGCAGCTTAGAGGGGCGGGGATGGGAGTCAGATACGCAGTATTTT. Encoded protein: CASSLEGRGWESDTQYF.

The chain couples TRBV13 to TRBJ2-5, with D hard to call. The DNA matches TRBJ2-7 better at its end, which makes the J call doubtful. Looked up from germline, CDR1 is PRHDT and CDR2 is FYEKMQ (reference sequence). The CDR3 is made up of 11 amino acids. This CDR3 is CASSMSVEQYF. Written as DNA, the CDR3 is TGTGCCAGCAGCATGAGCGTCGAGCAGTACTTC.

The chain carries TRBV7-3 and TRBJ2-2; 9 nucleotides line up with TRBD2. The CDR3 is made up of 15 amino acids. Trimming at V came to 0 bases and at J to 6 bases, leaving 2 bases not matched to a gene. Germline values: CDR1 SGHTA, CDR2 FQGTGA. In nucleotides, the CDR3 is TGTGCCAGCAGCTTAACGCGGGAGGGCCCCGGGGAGCTGTTTTTT. It specifies CASSLTREGPGELFF.